This passage covers 27 T cell receptor delta chains from one sample sequenced in a study of gamma delta lymphoproliferative disorders and STAT genes. TCRdb re-identified clones in the multiplex PCR reads via CATT. The data hold some 1,500 delta-chain clones, with around 2.7% observed a single time. Genomic DNA from isolated PBMCs served as the sequencing template. The specimen was blood. These receptors came from a human donor with gamma-delta T-cell large granular lymphocyte leukemia.

Details on this clone: A far bigger clonotype differs at one base, so this is likely a read error. Other DNA sequences of this sample code for an identical CDR3. V usage is TRDV1 and J usage is TRDJ1, with 8 bases aligning to TRDD3. This CDR3 is built from 15 residues. Germline CDR1 and CDR2: TSWWSYY and QGS. As DNA, the CDR3 is TGTGCTCTTGGGGAACACACGGCTGGGGGACATAAGCTCATCTTT. It is translated as CALGEHTAGGHKLIF.

This clone came up a few times. The TCRdb record carries a much larger clone's protein, which differs from this DNA's translation at residue 16; a read error is the likely cause, and the protein listed here is the DNA translation. The chain recombines TRDV3 with TRDJ1, with D maybe TRDD3 (6 bases). Trimming stripped 2 bases from V and 3 bases from J, with 37 bases between. CDR1 is TVYSNPD and CDR2 is GDNSRS in the germline V gene (reference sequence). CDR3 length: 21 residues. CDR3 sequence (DNA): TGTGCCTTTGATCCAGGTGGTATTAGATTCCGACGGGGGGGAGACGCCGATAAACTCATCTTT. Its protein product is CAFDPGGIRFRRGGDADKLIF.

By share, this clone ranks as medium-sized. The DNA is omitted, as the CDR3 cannot be located on it reliably, and the CDR3 follows TCRdb's listing. J is TRDJ1 and V is TRAV29/DV5; the D segment call TRDD3 is taken from the table without a DNA check. The germline gives CDR1 NSMFDY, CDR2 ISSIKDK. The CDR3 is 21 amino acids long, termini counted. The CDR3 spells CSVLLCSKRLLRTGNTDKLIF.

This clone was seen at least ten times. It differs at one base from a far larger clone, so likely a read error. This chain links TRDV2 with TRDJ1, with a tentative D call TRDD3 (5 bases). V lost 3 bases to trimming and J lost 1 base, with 23 bases between them. CDR1 and CDR2 from the germline V gene are GEAIGNYY and EKD. The CDR3 length is 18 residues. The CDR3 sequence: CACDAVRLLGWGTDKLIF. DNA of the CDR3: TGTGCCTGTGACGCCGTGAGACTGCTCGGATGGGGCACCGATAAACTCATCTTT.

This clone was counted a few times. Only one base separates this from a far larger clonotype, so it likely reflects a read error. This CDR3 is also generated by other DNA sequences in the sample. V usage is TRDV1 and J usage is TRDJ1, with 7 bases that match TRDD2. CDR1 and CDR2 (germline): TSWWSYY, QGS. The CDR3 runs to 23 residues. The CDR3 DNA is TGTGCTCTTGGGGAACGTCTCGATTTCCTACGGATTACCTGGGCCCAAAGATGCGATAAGCTCATCTTT. It translates to CALGERLDFLRITWAQRCDKLIF.

To note about this clone: TCRdb lists the protein of a much larger clone for this DNA, which differs at residue 7, so this is likely a read error; the protein given here is translated from the DNA itself. The genes are TRDV1 and TRDJ1; 8 bases are shared with TRDD3. Trimming took 1 base from V and 6 from J; bases not matched to a gene: 7. Per germline, CDR1 TSWWSYY and CDR2 QGS. This CDR3 is built from 15 residues. The CDR3 region has the DNA TGTGCTCTTGGGGAACACATGGCTGGGGGACATAAACTCATCTTT. Translation gives CALGEHMAGGHKLIF.

On this clone itself: TCRdb pairs this DNA with a much larger clone's protein that differs at residue 7, likely a read error; the protein shown was translated from the DNA. The chain employs TRDV1 and TRDJ1; possible D gene TRDD3, 6 bases. This CDR3 has 17 residues. The germline CDR1 and CDR2 sequences are TSWWSYY and QGS. V was pared by 4 bases and J by 8 bases, with 26 bases between. CDR3 nucleotides: TGTGCTCTTGGGGCAGGCCCTCCTCCCATTATCTGGGGCAAACTCATCTTT. Residues: CALGAGPPPIIWGKLIF.

On this clone: The TCRdb protein comes from a much larger clone and disagrees with this DNA's translation at residue 4, likely due to a read error; the protein given here is derived from the DNA. The V and J genes are TRDV1 and TRDJ1, with D possibly TRDD3 on 6 matching bases. CDR3 length: 16 residues. Per the germline V gene, CDR1 is TSWWSYY and CDR2 is QGS. The CDR3 nucleotides read TGTGCTCTTAGGGAAAGGAGGGGGGGAGGAGAGTATATCCTCATCTTT. Its protein is CALRERRGGGEYILIF.

As regards this clone: The mismatch at residue 17 between this DNA's translation and the TCRdb protein of a much larger clone likely reflects a read error; the protein shown is translated from the DNA. The genes are TRDV1 and TRDJ1; TRDD3 agrees at 11 bases. The CDR3 runs to 21 residues. With 3 bases clipped from V and 3 bases from J, the junction kept 21 bases outside the gene matches. The germline gives CDR1 TSWWSYY, CDR2 QGS. The CDR3 DNA sequence: TGTGCTCTTGGGGATCCTCCTAGGTACTGGGGGATAGGGCCCCACGCCGATAAACTCATCTTT. The encoded protein is CALGDPPRYWGIGPHADKLIF.

This clone was counted many times. A read error is likely here: a far larger clone is one base away. The chain employs TRDV1 and TRDJ1; TRDD2 agrees at 7 bases. The CDR3 contains 15 residues. From germline, CDR1 is TSWWSYY and CDR2 QGS. CDR3 sequence reads: CAFGVLPPGVHKLIF. Written as DNA, the CDR3 is TGTGCTTTTGGGGTCCTTCCTCCGGGCGTACATAAACTCATCTTT.

The J gene was reported as TRDJ1; the V gene went uncalled; the table's TRDD3 call for D was not verified on the DNA. This CDR3 contains 20 residues. The CDR3 DNA reads as TGTGCTTCATTGTGCCTTCCTACTATCTTGGGGGATACGCTGACCGATAAACTCATCTTT. This codes for CASLCLPTILGDTLTDKLIF.

There are a few counts of this clone. The TCRdb record carries a much larger clone's protein, which differs from this DNA's translation at residue 4; a read error is the likely cause, and the protein listed here is the DNA translation. The gene calls are TRDV3 and TRDJ1; TRDD3 matches 10 bases. V lost 3 bases to trimming and J lost 4 bases; unmatched junction nucleotides: 8. CDR1 and CDR2 from the germline V gene are TVYSNPD and GDNSRS (reference sequence). The CDR3 has 14 residues. Here the CDR3 DNA reads TGTGCCTTACGTCTGGGGGATAGGGGCGATAAACTCATCTTT. Translated, it gives CALRLGDRGDKLIF.

On this clone: The translation of this DNA and the TCRdb protein of a much larger clone differ at residue 4, probably owing to a read error; the protein shown here is translated from the DNA. V is TRDV2 and J is TRDJ1; 9 bases align to TRDD3. The CDR3 runs 17 residues. Germline V CDR1 and CDR2: GEAIGNYY, EKD. The CDR3 here is CACGTLTGGTYTDKLIF. The CDR3 DNA follows: TGTGCCTGTGGCACCCTTACTGGGGGAACGTACACCGATAAACTCATCTTT.

This clone came up a few times. The translation of this DNA and the TCRdb protein of a much larger clone differ at residue 16, probably owing to a read error; the protein shown here is translated from the DNA. This sequence joins TRDV1 and TRDJ1, with 8 bases matching TRDD3. This CDR3 is built from 18 residues. In germline, CDR1 is TSWWSYY, CDR2 QGS. The chain's CDR3 is CALGELLLRSGGSDKPIF. DNA for the CDR3: TGTGCTCTTGGGGAACTCCTCCTACGTAGTGGGGGATCCGATAAACCCATCTTT.

The sample holds a few counts of this clone. A single base is all that separates this from a far larger clone, so a read error is likely. The same CDR3 is also encoded by other DNA sequences in this sample. The chain combines TRDV1 with TRDJ1, with D tentatively TRDD3 (6 bases). CDR1 and CDR2 from the germline V gene are TSWWSYY and QGS. The CDR3 covers 17 residues. Trimming shortened V by 2 bases and J by 0 bases, and 16 bases separated the two germline ends. CDR3 nucleotides: TGTGCTCTTGGGGAAAATAACCTTTGGGGGTACACCGATAAACTCATCTTT. It codes for CALGENNLWGYTDKLIF.

This clone was detected only a few times. The likely explanation is a read error, given a far larger clone one base away. Other DNA sequences in this sample translate to the same CDR3. The chain links TRAV38-2/DV8 to TRDJ1; 9 positions agree with TRDD2. The V gene's germline CDR1 is TSESDYY and CDR2 QEAYKQQN. After removal of 1 base from V and 2 bases from J, the junction contained 21 bases not matched to a gene. The CDR3 extends over 21 amino acids. The CDR3 region is CAYRSPAFLPYWGSRTDKLIF. The CDR3 coding sequence is TGTGCTTATAGGAGCCCGGCCTTCCTACCATACTGGGGATCTCGTACCGATAAACTCATCTTT.

Worth noting for this clone: A far larger clone differs by one base, so this is likely a read error. No DNA is shown, since the ends of the CDR3 on it are uncertain; the CDR3 is the one TCRdb lists. This same CDR3 is encoded by further DNA sequences in the sample. The chain carries TRDV1 and TRDJ1; the tabulated D call, TRDD3, remains unverified against the DNA. 17 amino acids form the CDR3, both terminal residues included. Looked up from germline, CDR1 is TSWWSYY and CDR2 is QGS. The CDR3 is CALGENNLWGYTDKLIF.

This clone was detected only a few times. TCRdb attributes to this sequence the protein of a much larger clone, which differs from the DNA translation at residue 3; a read error is likely, and the protein displayed is translated from the DNA. This chain connects TRDV1 to TRDJ1; TRDD3 matches at 8 bases. CDR3 length: 18 amino acids. Germline values: CDR1 TSWWSYY, CDR2 QGS. The CDR3 DNA reads TGTGCTCCTGGGGAACTCCTCCTACGTAGTGGGGGATCCGATAAACTCATCTTT. It encodes CAPGELLLRSGGSDKLIF.

With respect to this clone: No DNA is shown, since the ends of the CDR3 on it are uncertain; the CDR3 is the one TCRdb lists. The CDR3 here is CSVLLCSNFLVLGDEVDKLIF. The V gene is TRAV29/DV5, the J gene TRDJ1; TRDD3 was called by the table and not checked on the DNA. The CDR3 totals 21 residues, both ends included. From germline, CDR1 is NSMFDY and CDR2 ISSIKDK.

This clone was observed once. The CDR3 spells CALGELVDLRLILGDRRCTDKLIF. The CDR3 nucleotides read TGTGCTCTTGGGGAACTAGTTGACCTACGTCTAATACTGGGGGACCGCCGCTGCACCGATAAACTCATCTTT. A J gene of TRDJ1 was called, though the V gene was not; TRDD3, the table's D call, lacks a check against the DNA. The CDR3 loop spans 24 amino acids.

This clone rates as medium-sized. The genes are TRAV38-2/DV8 and TRDJ1; tentative D call: TRDD3 (10 bases). Trimming removed 1 base at V and 0 bases at J, with 28 bases between. Per germline, CDR1 TSESDYY and CDR2 QEAYKQQN. This CDR3 contains 21 residues. The DNA of the CDR3 is TGTGCTTATAGGAGCCCGGCCTTCCTACCGTACTGGGGGATCTACACCGATAAACTCATCTTT. Amino acid sequence: CAYRSPAFLPYWGIYTDKLIF.

About this clone: The amino acid sequence in TCRdb belongs to a much larger clone and departs from this DNA's translation at residue 3, likely a sequencing read error; the sequence shown is translated from the DNA. CDR3 nucleotides: TGTGCCCCTACACGCCCAGTACTGGGGGATACCCTCATCTTT. Its translation is CAPTRPVLGDTLIF. The chain has TRDV3 and TRDJ1; TRDD3 matches at 12 bases. V trimming: 5 bases; J trimming: 11 bases; junction bases outside the gene matches: 15. The CDR3 consists of 14 residues. CDR1 is TVYSNPD, CDR2 GDNSRS, per germline (reference sequence).

Note on this clone: Translating this DNA gives a protein that differs at residue 11 from the TCRdb one, which belongs to a much larger clone; a read error is likely, and the protein shown is this translation. The chain has TRDV3 and TRDJ1; 10 nucleotides agree with TRDD3. The CDR3 totals 14 residues. CDR1 TVYSNPD and CDR2 GDNSRS come from the germline V gene (reference sequence). CDR3 protein: CALGLGDRGDRLIF. The CDR3 DNA reads as TGTGCCTTAGGTCTGGGGGATAGGGGCGATAGACTCATCTTT.

This clone was observed a handful of times. This likely stems from a read error, as it lies one base from a far larger clone. It is unclear where the CDR3 begins or ends on the DNA, so no DNA is shown, and the CDR3 is as TCRdb lists it. The chain uses TRAV29/DV5 and TRDJ2. Germline lookup yields CDR1 NSMFDY and CDR2 ISSIKDK. The CDR3 spans 16 residues, counting both ends. CDR3 region: CSVLLCSKRVTAQLFF.

With regard to this clone: The mismatch at residue 14 between this DNA's translation and the TCRdb protein of a much larger clone likely reflects a read error; the protein shown is translated from the DNA. The rearrangement uses TRDV1 and TRDJ1; D uncertain. CDR3 length: 18 amino acids. Germline-derived CDR1 and CDR2 are TSWWSYY and QGS. CDR3 protein: CALGETGPFGWYTNKLIF. CDR3 nucleotide sequence: TGTGCTCTTGGGGAAACCGGGCCATTCGGCTGGTACACCAATAAACTCATCTTT.

About this clone: A read error is likely here: a far larger clone is one base away. This CDR3 is also generated by other DNA sequences in the sample. The chain couples TRDV3 to TRDJ1; D gene uncertain. V lost 2 bases and J 2 bases, leaving 18 bases between the germline ends. This CDR3 has 15 amino acids. CDR1 is TVYSNPD, CDR2 GDNSRS, per germline (reference sequence). The CDR3 DNA reads TGTGCCTTTCGCCCGCATACCCGTAGGACCGATAAACTCATCTTT. It encodes CAFRPHTRRTDKLIF.

With respect to this clone: TCRdb's entry gives the protein of a much larger clone, which mismatches this DNA's translation at residue 13, likely from a read error; the protein reported here is translated from the DNA. The chain recombines TRDV1 with TRDJ2; 7 nucleotides line up with TRDD3. With 3 bases clipped from V and 4 bases from J, the junction kept 17 bases outside the gene matches. Germline CDR1 and CDR2: TSWWSYY and QGS. The CDR3 contains 19 residues. In DNA form, the CDR3 reads TGTGCTCTTGGGGATGCTTCCCCCTGGGGGGCATTTTCGACAGCACAACTCTTCTTT. This codes for CALGDASPWGAFSTAQLFF.